This T cell receptor beta chain was found in a study of vaccination and CD4 T cells after COVID-19. About the study: Samples after vaccination came a median roughly eleven weeks past dose two, ranging 14 to 241.

Comment on this clonotype: Its antigen is as yet unknown.

Overall study findings and caveats: A nonsignificant median increase from about 20 to 38 SARS-CoV-2-reactive clonotypes was observed.

The CDR3 contains 12 residues. Trimming removed 4 bases at V and 3 bases at J, with 9 bases between. CDR1 SQVTM and CDR2 ANQGSEA come from the germline V gene. TCRdb re-derived calls from the PCR reads in MiXCR, one entry per CDR3 protein. This table has some 40,000 distinct CDR3 sequences, about 34% appearing once. Documented time point: late sampling 161 to 241 days after vaccination in three convalescent patients. The V gene is TRBV29-1, the J gene TRBJ1-2; D remains ambiguous. Sample: CD4+ T cells from blood, taken about 7 months after SARS-CoV-2 vaccination. The sequence came from a human donor who had recovered from COVID-19. DNA for the CDR3: TGCAGCGTTGCGGGATCCTACTATGGCTACACCTTC. Amino acid sequence: CSVAGSYYGYTF.